This T cell receptor (beta chain) was sequenced in a study of sequential checkpoint blockade in melanoma. The overall study: 91 pretreatment tumor DNA samples were TCRβ immunosequenced. Roughly 22 patients had tumor biopsies before treatment and at week 13. Notes on the study in general: Response in arm A was associated with pretreatment TIL clonality.

Treatment meaning: randomized to nivolumab then ipilimumab (arm A) or the reverse (arm B). This clone was observed a few times. The antigen remains undetermined. The junction shows a germline mismatch at one end, possibly a read error. Clones were sequenced by immunoSEQ multiplex PCR, and TCRdb holds only the in-frame ones, with some missing. The sample has about 8,900 clones; approximately 22% are singletons. The TCR comes from a human donor with melanoma. This specimen consisted of tumor tissue (inferred from file names), obtained from a patient given nivolumab and ipilimumab in sequence.

CDR3 DNA sequence: TGTGCCAGCAGTGACTCGATGAGCGGTACGCAGTATTTT. Translation gives CASSDSMSGTQYF. The J gene is TRBJ2-3, the V gene TRBV6-8; tentative D call: TRBD2 (5 bases). The CDR3 spans 13 residues. The germline V gene encodes CDR1 MNHGY and CDR2 SAAAGT.